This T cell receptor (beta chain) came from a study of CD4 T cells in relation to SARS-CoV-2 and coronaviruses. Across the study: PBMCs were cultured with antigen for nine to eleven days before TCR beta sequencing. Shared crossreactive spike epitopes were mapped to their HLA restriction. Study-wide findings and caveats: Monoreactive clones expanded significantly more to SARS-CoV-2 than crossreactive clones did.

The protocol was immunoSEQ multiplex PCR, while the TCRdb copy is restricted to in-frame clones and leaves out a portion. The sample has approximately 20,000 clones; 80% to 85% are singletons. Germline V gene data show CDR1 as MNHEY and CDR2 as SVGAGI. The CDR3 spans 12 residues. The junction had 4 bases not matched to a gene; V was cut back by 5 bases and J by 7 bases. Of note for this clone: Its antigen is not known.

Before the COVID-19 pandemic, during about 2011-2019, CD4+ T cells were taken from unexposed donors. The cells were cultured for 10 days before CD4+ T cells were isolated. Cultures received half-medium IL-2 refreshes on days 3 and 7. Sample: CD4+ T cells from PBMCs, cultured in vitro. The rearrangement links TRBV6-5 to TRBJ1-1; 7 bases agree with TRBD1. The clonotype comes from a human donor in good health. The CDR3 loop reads CASSPGQLEAFF. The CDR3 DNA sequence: TGTGCCAGCAGTCCGGGACAGCTTGAAGCTTTCTTT.